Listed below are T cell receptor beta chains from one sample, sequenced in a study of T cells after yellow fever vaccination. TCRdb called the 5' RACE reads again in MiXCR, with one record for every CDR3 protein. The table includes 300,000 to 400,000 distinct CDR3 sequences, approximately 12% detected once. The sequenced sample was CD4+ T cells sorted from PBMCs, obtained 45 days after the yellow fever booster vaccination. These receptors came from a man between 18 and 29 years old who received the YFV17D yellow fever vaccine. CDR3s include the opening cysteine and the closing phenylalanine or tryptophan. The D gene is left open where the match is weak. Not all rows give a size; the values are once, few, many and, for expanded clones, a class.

CDR3 protein: CATSTVQGISAFF
CDR3 DNA: TGTGCCACCAGCACAGTGCAGGGAATATCAGCTTTCTTT
D gene: .
clone size: .
J gene: TRBJ1-1
V gene: TRBV15

CDR3 protein: CATKSLGTDTQYF
CDR3 DNA: TGTGCCACCAAGTCCTTAGGCACAGATACGCAGTATTTT
D gene: .
clone size: many
J gene: TRBJ2-3
V gene: TRBV5-5

CDR3 protein: CASSDLGLPGYTF
CDR3 DNA: TGTGCCAGCAGTGACTTGGGACTTCCGGGCTACACCTTC
D gene: .
clone size: few
J gene: TRBJ1-2
V gene: TRBV2

CDR3 protein: CASSLDRTLGEQYF
CDR3 DNA: TGTGCCAGCAGCTTGGATCGGACCCTGGGCGAGCAGTACTTC
D gene: .
clone size: few
J gene: TRBJ2-7
V gene: TRBV5-6

CDR3 protein: CASSLRTSSDTQYF
CDR3 DNA: TGTGCCAGCAGTTTACGAACTAGCTCAGATACGCAGTATTTT
D gene: .
clone size: few
J gene: TRBJ2-3
V gene: TRBV12-3/TRBV12-4

CDR3 protein: CASSYETYYEQYF
CDR3 DNA: TGTGCCAGCAGTTACGAGACTTACTACGAGCAGTACTTC
D gene: .
clone size: once
J gene: TRBJ2-7
V gene: TRBV6-6

CDR3 protein: CASSRNRAGELFF
CDR3 DNA: TGTGCCAGCAGTCGTAACAGGGCTGGGGAGCTGTTTTTT
D gene: .
clone size: many
J gene: TRBJ2-2
V gene: TRBV2

CDR3 protein: CASSLSRTIGMNTEAFF
CDR3 DNA: TGTGCCAGCAGTTTATCAAGGACAATCGGGATGAACACTGAAGCTTTCTTT
D gene: .
clone size: few
J gene: TRBJ1-1
V gene: TRBV12-3/TRBV12-4

CDR3 protein: CAISESANQPQHF
CDR3 DNA: TGTGCCATCAGTGAGTCGGCTAATCAGCCCCAGCATTTT
D gene: .
clone size: .
J gene: TRBJ1-5
V gene: TRBV10-3

CDR3 protein: CASSLDEEETQYF
CDR3 DNA: TGTGCCAGCAGCTTGGATGAGGAAGAGACCCAGTACTTC
D gene: .
clone size: .
J gene: TRBJ2-5
V gene: TRBV5-6